This T cell receptor (beta chain) comes out of a study of cytomegalovirus exposure and HLA in healthy donors. Overall study findings and caveats: Productive status was seen about 90% or about 30% of the time for most TCR beta V segments in an earlier analysis.

As regards this clone: Its target is unknown.

There are 17 residues in the CDR3. The germline V gene encodes CDR1 SNHLY and CDR2 FYNNEI. With 7 bases clipped from V and 0 bases from J, the junction kept 11 bases outside the gene matches. Though probably carrying unrecorded immune exposures, donors were nominally healthy at sampling. It was with 60 Vbeta and 13 Jbeta primers that the PCR ran. TCRdb keeps only in-frame clones here, not all; method: immunoSEQ multiplex PCR. The table records about 55,000 clones, roughly three fifths of them present only once. This TCR derives from a human donor in good health. This chain uses TRBV2 with TRBJ1-5, with TRBD1 matching over 8 bases. The specimen sequenced was PBMCs. The CDR3 sequence: CASITDRGSNSNQPQHF. In nucleotides, the CDR3 is TGTGCCAGCATAACAGACAGGGGCTCAAATAGCAATCAGCCCCAGCATTTT.